The 13 T cell receptor beta chains below were found in one sample sequenced in a study of blood T cell repertoires in COVID-19. The method was immunoSEQ multiplex PCR; TCRdb's version includes in-frame clones alone and lacks a portion of them. Of around 64,000 clones listed, 87% are singletons. Source material: peripheral blood. Every receptor here comes from a woman aged 80 or over with acute or convalescent COVID-19.

V gene TRBV6-6 combines with J gene TRBJ2-1, with a possible D match to TRBD2 (7 bases). There are 16 residues in the CDR3. The germline CDR1 and CDR2 sequences are MNHNY and SVGAGI (reference sequence). With 2 bases removed from V and 9 bases from J, the gap between germline ends came to 20 bases. CDR3 protein: CASSYTRRGANGEQFF. DNA of the CDR3: TGTGCCAGCAGTTACACCCGACGGGGGGCTAATGGTGAGCAGTTCTTC.

The V call is TRBV5-1, the J call TRBJ2-1, with 13 bases lining up with TRBD2. V shed 3 bases and J 6 bases; nucleotides not matched to a gene: 6. The CDR3 contains 16 residues. Germline V gene lookup returns CDR1 SGHRS and CDR2 YFSETQ. For the CDR3, the DNA is TGCGCCAGCAGCTCTCCCGGGACTAGCGGGACCAATGAGCAGTTCTTC. This sequence encodes CASSSPGTSGTNEQFF.

The rearrangement joins TRBV7-2 to TRBJ2-4; maybe TRBD1 (6 bases). The CDR3 covers 15 residues. Germline assignment: CDR1 SGHTA and CDR2 FQGNSA. The V end lost 1 base, the J end lost 6 bases, and 13 bases lay between the germline ends. The CDR3 DNA reads as TGTGCCAGCAGCTTAGGGCAGGGGTCGCGAAACATTCAGTACTTC. Encoded protein: CASSLGQGSRNIQYF.

The CDR3 DNA follows: TGTGCCAGCAGCCAAGTTCTAGGGGATGAGCAGTTCTTC. This codes for CASSQVLGDEQFF. V and J are TRBV14 and TRBJ2-1, with D possibly TRBD1 on 5 matching bases. CDR1 and CDR2 (germline): SGHDN, FVKESK. Deletions cut 1 base from V and 8 bases from J, with 9 bases between. The CDR3 is made up of 13 amino acids.

The chain carries TRBV13 and TRBJ1-1; no definite D call. V was trimmed by 1 base and J by 6 bases, leaving 6 bases between them. The CDR3 contains 12 residues. CDR1 and CDR2 from the germline V gene are PRHDT and FYEKMQ (reference sequence). This chain's CDR3 is CASSLERAEAFF. The CDR3 DNA reads as TGTGCCAGCAGCTTAGAGAGGGCTGAAGCTTTCTTT.

This rearrangement joins TRBV9 to TRBJ1-6; D might be TRBD1 (6 bases). Trimming cost V 0 bases and J 7 bases, with 11 bases left between them. Germline CDR1 reads SGDLS; CDR2 reads YYNGEE. The CDR3 length is 15 residues. The CDR3, as DNA: TGTGCCAGCAGCGTAGCTTGGGGGCACAATTCACCCCTCCACTTT. Protein: CASSVAWGHNSPLHF.

The chain links TRBV7-8 to TRBJ1-1; possible D gene TRBD1, 5 bases. Looked up from germline, CDR1 is SGHVS and CDR2 is FQNEAQ. V was pared by 3 bases and J by 1 base, with 12 bases between. The CDR3 extends over 15 amino acids. The CDR3 sequence is CASSFRRGTNTEAFF. The CDR3 DNA sequence: TGTGCCAGCAGCTTTAGACGGGGGACGAACACTGAAGCTTTCTTT. The full variable domain, in which reference TRBV7-8 and TRBJ1-1 provide the parts outside the CDR3, is GAGVSQSPRYKVAKRGQDVALRCDPISGHVSLFWYQQALGQGPEFLTYFQNEAQLDKSGLPSDRFFAERPEGSVSTLKIQRTQQEDSAVYLCASSFRRGTNTEAFFGQGTRLTVV.

The chain links TRBV27 to TRBJ1-3, with 7 positions matching TRBD1. J was trimmed by 0 bases and V by 5 bases; bases with no gene match: 7. The length of the CDR3 is 16 residues. Germline lookup yields CDR1 MNHEY and CDR2 SMNVEV (reference sequence). The DNA of the CDR3 is TGTGCCAGCAGTCCTTGGACAGGAAACTCTGGAAACACCATATATTTT. This gives the protein CASSPWTGNSGNTIYF.

Concerning this clone itself: Other DNA sequences from this sample encode an identical CDR3 as well. CDR3 region: CASSISVYGYTF. CDR3 in DNA: TGTGCCAGTAGTATCTCTGTCTATGGCTACACCTTC. The chain recombines TRBV19 with TRBJ1-2, with unresolved D. The ends were cut back, 3 bases at V and 4 bases at J, with 6 bases in the middle. The CDR3 has 12 amino acids. Germline V gene lookup returns CDR1 LNHDA and CDR2 SQIVND (reference sequence).

The chain joins TRBV28 to TRBJ2-1; D is perhaps TRBD2 (6 bases). This CDR3 is built from 14 residues. CDR1 and CDR2 (germline): MDHEN, SYDVKM. V gave up 5 bases and J gave up 9 bases, with 17 bases separating them. CDR3 protein: CASSTYGGTGEQFF. CDR3 bases: TGTGCCAGCAGTACCTACGGGGGTACAGGTGAGCAGTTCTTC.

This clone was observed once. This chain links TRBV6-6 with TRBJ1-3, with TRBD1 matching 8 bases. The junction had 3 bases not matched to a gene; V was cut back by 5 bases and J by 3 bases. CDR1 MNHNY and CDR2 SVGAGI come from the germline V gene (reference sequence). CDR3 length: 14 amino acids. CDR3 sequence: CASSRDRGGNTIYF. The DNA for the CDR3 is TGTGCCAGCAGTCGCGACAGGGGTGGAAACACCATATATTTT.

The gene calls are TRBV28 and TRBJ2-7, with 13 positions matching TRBD2. This CDR3 spans 19 amino acids. In germline, CDR1 is MDHEN, CDR2 SYDVKM. V shed 5 bases, J shed 2 bases, and the junction held 15 bases outside the gene matches. This CDR3 is CASSGGGWTSGSRAYEQYF. CDR3 nucleotides: TGTGCCAGCAGTGGGGGGGGATGGACTAGCGGGAGTAGGGCCTACGAGCAGTACTTC.

The chain uses TRBV5-1 and TRBJ1-3, with D perhaps TRBD1 (5 bases). The germline V and J ends were trimmed by 4 bases and 2 bases, with 16 bases remaining between them. This CDR3 contains 16 residues. The germline gives CDR1 SGHRS, CDR2 YFSETQ. The CDR3 loop reads CASSRDSGNTGNTIYF. CDR3 coding DNA: TGCGCCAGCAGCCGGGACTCAGGGAATACTGGAAACACCATATATTTT.